This TCR beta chain originates from a study of T-cell memory formation after mild COVID-19. 5'RACE, which relied on constant-segment primers, yielded TCR alpha and TCR beta cDNA libraries carrying sample barcodes and UMIs. TCRdb called the 5' RACE reads again in MiXCR, with one record for every CDR3 protein. The sample gives under 200,000 distinct CDR3 sequences, under 14% of which show up once; about 3.8% is in the top ten. This clonotype was detected many times. CDR1 SNHLY and CDR2 FYNNEI come from the germline V gene. Trimming removed 7 bases from V and 4 bases from J, with 11 bases in between. This CDR3 region has 13 residues.

Sequenced input: PBMCs or a T cell subset sorted from them (not recorded which). The sequence came from a young man who had mild COVID-19 (a few samples of this study predate the infection). Cell type and time point are not known. This chain links TRBV2 with TRBJ1-5; D remains unclear. In DNA, the CDR3 is TGTGCCAGCACCTTCTCAGAGAATCAGCCCCAGCATTTT. This encodes CASTFSENQPQHF.